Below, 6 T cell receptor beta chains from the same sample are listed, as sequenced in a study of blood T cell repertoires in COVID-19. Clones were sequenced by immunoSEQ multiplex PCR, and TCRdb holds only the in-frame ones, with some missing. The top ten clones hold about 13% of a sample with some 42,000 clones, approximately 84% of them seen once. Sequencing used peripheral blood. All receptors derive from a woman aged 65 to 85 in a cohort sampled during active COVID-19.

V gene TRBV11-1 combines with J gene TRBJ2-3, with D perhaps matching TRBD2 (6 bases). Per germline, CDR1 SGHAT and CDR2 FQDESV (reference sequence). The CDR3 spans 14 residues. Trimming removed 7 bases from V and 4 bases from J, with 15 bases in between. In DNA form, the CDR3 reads TGTGCCAGCAAGCAGGGACTTCAGCCAGATACGCAGTATTTT. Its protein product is CASKQGLQPDTQYF.

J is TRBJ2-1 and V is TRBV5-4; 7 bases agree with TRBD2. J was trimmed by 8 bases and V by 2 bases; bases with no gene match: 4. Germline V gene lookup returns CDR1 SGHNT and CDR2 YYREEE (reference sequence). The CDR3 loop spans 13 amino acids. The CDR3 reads CASSFPSGDEQFF. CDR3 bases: TGTGCCAGCAGCTTTCCGAGCGGGGATGAGCAGTTCTTC.

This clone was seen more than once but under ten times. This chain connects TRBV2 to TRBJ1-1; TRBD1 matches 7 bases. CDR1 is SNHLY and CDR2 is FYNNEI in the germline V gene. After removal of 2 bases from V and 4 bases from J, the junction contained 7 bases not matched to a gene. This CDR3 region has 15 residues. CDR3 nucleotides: TGTGCCAGCAGTGAACTCAGGGGGTCGGGCACTGAAGCTTTCTTT. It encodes CASSELRGSGTEAFF. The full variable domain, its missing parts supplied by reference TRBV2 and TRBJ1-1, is EPEVTQTPSHQVTQMGQEVILRCVPISNHLYFYWYRQILGQKVEFLVSFYNNEISEKSEIFDDQFSVERPDGSNFTLKIRSTKLEDSAMYFCASSELRGSGTEAFFGQGTRLTVV.

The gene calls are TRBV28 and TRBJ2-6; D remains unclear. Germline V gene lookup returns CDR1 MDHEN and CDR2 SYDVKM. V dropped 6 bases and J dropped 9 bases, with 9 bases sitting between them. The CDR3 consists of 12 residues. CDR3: CASRGDINVLTF. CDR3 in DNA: TGTGCCAGCAGGGGTGACATCAACGTCCTGACTTTC.

The CDR3 spells CASSLQPGTGAADDGYTF. CDR3 nucleotides: TGCGCCAGCAGCCTCCAGCCCGGGACAGGGGCCGCGGACGATGGCTACACCTTC. The V gene is TRBV5-1, the J gene TRBJ1-2, with 10 bases lining up with TRBD1. This CDR3 has 18 residues. V shed 4 bases and J 6 bases; nucleotides not matched to a gene: 18. Per the germline V gene, CDR1 is SGHRS and CDR2 is YFSETQ.

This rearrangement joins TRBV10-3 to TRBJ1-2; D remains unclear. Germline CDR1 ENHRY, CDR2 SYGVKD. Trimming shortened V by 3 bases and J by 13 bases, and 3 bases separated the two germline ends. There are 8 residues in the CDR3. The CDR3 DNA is TGTGCCATCAGTGATCGCACCTTC. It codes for CAISDRTF.